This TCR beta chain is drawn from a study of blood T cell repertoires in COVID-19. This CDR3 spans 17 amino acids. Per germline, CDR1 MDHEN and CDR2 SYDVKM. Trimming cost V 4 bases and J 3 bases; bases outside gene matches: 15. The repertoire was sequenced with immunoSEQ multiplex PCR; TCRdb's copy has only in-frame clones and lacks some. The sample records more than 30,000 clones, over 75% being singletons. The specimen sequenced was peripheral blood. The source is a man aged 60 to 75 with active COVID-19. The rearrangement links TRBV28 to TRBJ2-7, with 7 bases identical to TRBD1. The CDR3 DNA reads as TGTGCCAGCAGTTCAACCTCCGGGACAGCATCTTTCTACGAGCAGTACTTC. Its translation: CASSSTSGTASFYEQYF.